These 13 T cell receptor beta chains share one sample of origin, sequenced in a study of control samples from healthy donors and cancer patients. TCRdb keeps only in-frame clones here, not all; method: immunoSEQ multiplex PCR. Among over 150,000 clones listed, 80% to 95% were seen once. Sequences were obtained from blood. The receptors originated from a man aged 18 to 29 in good health.

This chain joins TRBV5-8 and TRBJ2-5; no clear D gene. Germline V gene sequence: CDR1 SGHTS, CDR2 YDEGEE. The CDR3 sequence is 13 residues long. V lost 3 bases to trimming and J lost 2 bases, with 8 bases between them. This CDR3 is CASSSDLQETQYF. DNA of the CDR3: TGTGCCAGCAGCTCTGACCTTCAAGAGACCCAGTACTTC.

The CDR3 protein is CASSFWWQANQYF. CDR3 nucleotide sequence: TGTGCCAGCAGTTTTTGGTGGCAGGCCAATCAGTACTTC. The V gene is TRBV12-3 or TRBV12-4, the J gene TRBJ2-4; no definite D call. The CDR3 spans 13 residues. V dropped 3 bases and J dropped 12 bases, with 15 bases sitting between them.

The gene calls are TRBV19 and TRBJ1-2; D perhaps matches TRBD1 (5 bases). This CDR3 contains 14 residues. Per the germline V gene, CDR1 is LNHDA and CDR2 is SQIVND (reference sequence). V shed 1 base and J shed 6 bases, with 12 bases lying between them. CDR3: CASSIVSGKDGYTF. DNA for the CDR3: TGTGCCAGTAGTATAGTATCAGGGAAAGATGGCTACACCTTC.

The chain combines TRBV6-6 with TRBJ1-4; D gene unclear. V lost 5 bases, J lost 8 bases, and 12 bases lay in between. Per germline, CDR1 MNHNY and CDR2 SVGAGI (reference sequence). This CDR3 comprises 13 residues. The CDR3 DNA follows: TGTGCCAGCAGTCTTTCAGGAAGAGAAAAACTGTTTTTT. Its protein product is CASSLSGREKLFF.

V and J are TRBV10-3 and TRBJ1-2; 11 positions match TRBD1. Germline lookup yields CDR1 ENHRY and CDR2 SYGVKD. The V segment lost 2 bases and the J segment 4 bases; nucleotides outside the gene matches: 0. The CDR3 is 14 amino acids. CDR3 nucleotide sequence: TGTGCCATCAGTGAGGGACAGGGGGCCTATGGCTACACCTTC. Its protein product is CAISEGQGAYGYTF.

Details on this clone: This sample also contains other DNA sequences that code for the same CDR3. J is TRBJ1-6 and V is TRBV4-1, with D possibly TRBD1 on 5 matching bases. Germline values: CDR1 MGHRA, CDR2 YSYEKL. Trimming pared 3 bases from V and 6 bases from J, leaving 15 bases between. This CDR3 is 16 amino acids long. The CDR3 sequence: CASSQPDRQFNSPLHF. CDR3 nucleotides: TGCGCCAGCAGCCAGCCAGACAGACAATTTAATTCACCCCTCCACTTT.

The genes are TRBV14 and TRBJ1-6; 10 bases are a match to TRBD1. V shed 4 bases and J 10 bases; nucleotides not matched to a gene: 7. The germline V gene encodes CDR1 SGHDN and CDR2 FVKESK. The CDR3 is made up of 15 amino acids. The CDR3 sequence: CASSRQTGGGSPLHF. The CDR3 DNA sequence: TGTGCCAGCAGCCGCCAGACAGGGGGCGGGTCACCCCTCCACTTT.

The V call is TRBV15, the J call TRBJ2-5; D possibly corresponds to TRBD2 (5 bases). V was pared by 5 bases and J by 1 base, with 17 bases between. The CDR3 totals 16 residues. Per the germline V gene, CDR1 is LNHNV and CDR2 is YYDKDF (reference sequence). The CDR3 DNA reads TGTGCCACCAGCGCTCGGACGGGAATAATCCAAGAGACCCAGTACTTC. Translation: CATSARTGIIQETQYF.

This clone showed up just once. The chain joins TRBV10-2 to TRBJ1-1; D remains unclear. V shed 5 bases and J shed 7 bases, with 17 bases lying between them. Looked up from germline, CDR1 is WSHSY and CDR2 is SAAADI. The CDR3 is 14 amino acids. The CDR3 DNA is TGCGCCAGCAGTAGGCGCAGCGTCACCTTTGAAGCTTTCTTT. Protein sequence: CASSRRSVTFEAFF.

J is TRBJ2-7 and V is TRBV9, with D perhaps given as TRBD1 or TRBD2 (6 bases each). Trimming removed 2 bases from V and 4 bases from J, with 13 bases in between. The CDR3 is 14 amino acids. Germline V gene data show CDR1 as SGDLS and CDR2 as YYNGEE. CDR3 loop: CASSVGTGRYEQYF. DNA of the CDR3: TGTGCCAGCAGCGTCGGCACAGGGAGGTACGAGCAGTACTTC.

The rearrangement uses TRBV7-2 and TRBJ2-6; D unresolved. The CDR3 runs to 15 residues. Trimming took off 2 bases at V and 0 bases at J, with 5 bases between the two ends. CDR1 and CDR2 from the germline V gene are SGHTA and FQGNSA. The CDR3 nucleotides are TGTGCCAGCAGCTTAATGCGCTCTGGGGCCAACGTCCTGACTTTC. This encodes CASSLMRSGANVLTF.

The chain couples TRBV30 to TRBJ2-3; the match to TRBD2 covers 11 bases. The germline V gene encodes CDR1 GTSNPN and CDR2 SVGIG (reference sequence). This CDR3 is 15 amino acids long. The trim removed 2 bases at V and 1 base at J, leaving 2 bases unmatched. CDR3 nucleotides: TGTGCCTGGAGTTTACTAGCGGGGGGCACAGATACGCAGTATTTT. This encodes CAWSLLAGGTDTQYF.

This chain connects TRBV2 to TRBJ1-5, with D maybe TRBD1 (6 bases). Germline values: CDR1 SNHLY, CDR2 FYNNEI. V lost 4 bases and J 0 bases, leaving 7 bases between the germline ends. This CDR3 has 14 amino acids. CDR3 protein: CASSGTASNQPQHF. CDR3 bases: TGTGCCAGCAGTGGGACAGCTAGCAATCAGCCCCAGCATTTT.